These 25 T cell receptor beta chains were sequenced from one sample in a study of blood T cell repertoires in COVID-19. Assay: immunoSEQ multiplex PCR; the TCRdb copy retains only in-frame clones and omits some. The sample includes 300,000 or so clones, roughly 86% of them seen just once. Sequences were obtained from peripheral blood. The receptor set was obtained from a woman between 45 and 65 years old who had recovered from COVID-19.

The chain couples TRBV6-2 or TRBV6-3 to TRBJ2-2; the match to TRBD2 covers 11 bases. The J segment lost 8 bases and the V segment lost 6 bases, leaving 5 bases of the junction unmatched. The CDR3 extends over 14 amino acids. Germline-derived CDR1 and CDR2 are MNHEY and SVGEGT. This chain's CDR3 is CASSLAGGYGELFF. The CDR3 nucleotides are TGTGCCAGCAGCCTAGCGGGGGGCTATGGGGAGCTGTTTTTT.

This chain links TRBV7-9 with TRBJ2-2; D is uncertain. Germline V CDR1 and CDR2: SEHNR, FQNEAQ (reference sequence). This CDR3 contains 14 residues. Trimming stripped 2 bases from V and 2 bases from J, with 6 bases between. This CDR3 is CASSLRVNTGELFF. CDR3 sequence (DNA): TGTGCCAGCAGCTTACGGGTTAACACCGGGGAGCTGTTTTTT.

The genes are TRBV3-1 (or the pseudogene TRBV3-2) and TRBJ1-2; 7 nucleotides match TRBD1. Losses at the gene ends were 1 base for V and 7 bases for J; bases not matched to a gene: 3. This CDR3 contains 13 residues. From germline, CDR1 is LGHDT and CDR2 YNNKEL (reference sequence). CDR3 amino acids: CASSQGTGSGYTF. The CDR3 DNA sequence: TGTGCCAGCAGCCAAGGGACAGGAAGTGGCTACACCTTC.

This clone is a singleton in its sample. The chain recombines TRBV28 with TRBJ1-5; a weak D match, TRBD1 (6 bases). CDR3 size: 17 residues. V was clipped by 6 bases and J by 9 bases, with 27 bases between them. Looked up from germline, CDR1 is MDHEN and CDR2 is SYDVKM. DNA for the CDR3: TGTGCCAGCAGCCGAGCTCTCAGGGGAATACCTTCTACGCCCCAGCATTTT. This codes for CASSRALRGIPSTPQHF.

The chain links TRBV27 to TRBJ2-5, with a tentative D call TRBD2 (7 bases). The CDR3 sequence is 15 residues long. CDR1 is MNHEY, CDR2 SMNVEV, per germline (reference sequence). The V gene lost 8 bases and the J gene lost 5 bases, with 21 bases spanning the gap. CDR3: CASLRKGGAWETQYF. The CDR3 bases are TGTGCCAGCCTGCGAAAGGGGGGGGCTTGGGAGACCCAGTACTTC.

The V call is TRBV21-1, the J call TRBJ2-5; TRBD2 reflects the table's D call only, with no check against the DNA. TRBV21-1 is an annotated pseudogene. The CDR3 covers 16 residues. The chain's CDR3 is CASSKKTSGFQETQYF. The CDR3 coding sequence is TGTGCCAGCAGCAAAAAGACTAGCGGATTCCAAGAGACCCAGTACTTC.

The gene calls are TRBV7-6 and TRBJ2-1; 9 bases match TRBD1. The germline CDR1 and CDR2 sequences are SGHVS and FNYEAQ. The CDR3 is 15 amino acids. With 4 bases clipped from V and 8 bases from J, the junction kept 9 bases outside the gene matches. CDR3 protein: CASSSGTGPGDEQFF. The CDR3 DNA sequence: TGTGCCAGCAGCTCCGGGACAGGGCCTGGGGATGAGCAGTTCTTC.

The CDR3 sequence is CASSQELARETQYF. For the CDR3, the DNA is TGTGCCAGCAGCCAAGAACTAGCCAGGGAGACCCAGTACTTC. The J gene is TRBJ2-5, the V gene TRBV4-2, with D perhaps TRBD2 (6 bases). Germline V lookup: CDR1 LGHNA, CDR2 YNFKEQ. This CDR3 is built from 14 residues. V dropped 0 bases and J dropped 5 bases, with 10 bases sitting between them.

This chain connects TRBV4-3 to TRBJ2-1, with TRBD2 matching 7 bases. The CDR3 totals 17 residues. Germline V gene sequence: CDR1 LGHNA, CDR2 YSLEER. Trimming removed 0 bases from V and 0 bases from J; junction bases left unmatched: 5. The CDR3 loop is CASSQEFVAGSYNEQFF. The CDR3 DNA sequence: TGCGCCAGCAGCCAAGAGTTTGTAGCGGGCTCCTACAATGAGCAGTTCTTC.

This clone was seen a handful of times. The chain uses TRBV30 and TRBJ1-1; D is unclear. The CDR3 consists of 14 residues. V lost 0 bases and J lost 1, with 9 bases in between. The germline V gene has CDR1 GTSNPN and CDR2 SVGIG (reference sequence). Here the CDR3 reads CAWSVRGRNTEAFF. CDR3 bases: TGTGCCTGGAGTGTCCGGGGTAGGAACACTGAAGCTTTCTTT.

The genes are TRBV7-2 and TRBJ2-7, with TRBD1 matching over 7 bases. The V segment lost 4 bases and the J segment 3 bases; nucleotides outside the gene matches: 3. The CDR3 totals 13 residues. CDR1 is SGHTA and CDR2 is FQGNSA in the germline V gene. Written as DNA, the CDR3 is TGTGCCAGCAGCTCGGCAGGGGGCTACGAGCAGTACTTC. This codes for CASSSAGGYEQYF.

The rearrangement links TRBV29-1 to TRBJ1-1; 9 bases fit TRBD1. V lost 4 bases and J lost 2; bases outside the gene matches: 8. The CDR3 consists of 15 residues. Germline V gives CDR1 SQVTM, CDR2 ANQGSEA. The CDR3 DNA is TGCAGCGTTGCCGGACAGGGGATGAGAAACACTGAAGCTTTCTTT. It translates to CSVAGQGMRNTEAFF.

The chain employs TRBV5-4 and TRBJ1-1; TRBD1 might be the D (5 bases). The CDR3 covers 14 residues. Trimming pared 4 bases from V and 5 bases from J, leaving 15 bases between. Per the germline V gene, CDR1 is SGHNT and CDR2 is YYREEE (reference sequence). The CDR3 sequence is CASSRDFQGTEAFF. Written as DNA, the CDR3 is TGTGCCAGCAGCAGGGATTTTCAGGGTACTGAAGCTTTCTTT. Looking up the rest from reference TRBV5-4 and TRBJ1-1 gives the full variable domain: ETGVTQSPTHLIKTRGQQVTLRCSSQSGHNTVSWYQQALGQGPQFIFQYYREEENGRGNFPPRFSGLQFPNYSSELNVNALELDDSALYLCASSRDFQGTEAFFGQGTRLTVV.

The V call is TRBV30, the J call TRBJ1-3, with a tentative D call TRBD1 (6 bases). CDR1 is GTSNPN and CDR2 is SVGIG in the germline V gene (reference sequence). The CDR3 runs to 15 residues. Trimming left V 6 bases short and J 0 bases short, with 15 bases between. The CDR3 sequence is CACLGGGLSGNTIYF. The CDR3 nucleotides are TGTGCCTGCTTGGGAGGGGGACTCTCTGGAAACACCATATATTTT.

This clone was recorded once. The chain uses TRBV7-9 and TRBJ1-5, with 7 nucleotides matching TRBD1. After removal of 1 base from V and 6 bases from J, the junction contained 3 bases not matched to a gene. Germline V gene lookup returns CDR1 SEHNR and CDR2 FQNEAQ (reference sequence). CDR3 length equals 14 residues. The CDR3 here is CASSLDRGGQPQHF. The CDR3 coding sequence is TGTGCCAGCAGCTTAGACAGGGGTGGTCAGCCCCAGCATTTT.

The chain employs TRBV9 and TRBJ1-4; 8 bases map to TRBD1. Germline V lookup: CDR1 SGDLS, CDR2 YYNGEE. This CDR3 is 16 amino acids long. V shed 2 bases and J 0 bases; nucleotides not matched to a gene: 3. CDR3 bases: TGTGCCAGCAGCGTGGGGACAGGAACAACTAATGAAAAACTGTTTTTT. It specifies CASSVGTGTTNEKLFF.

This chain connects TRBV5-1 to TRBJ2-7; a weak D match, TRBD1 (5 bases). CDR3 length equals 14 residues. CDR1 is SGHRS and CDR2 is YFSETQ in the germline V gene. Trimming removed 6 bases at V and 2 bases at J, with 15 bases between. CDR3 protein: CASKPQTETYEQYF. The CDR3 nucleotides read TGCGCCAGCAAGCCCCAGACAGAAACCTACGAGCAGTACTTC. Using reference TRBV5-1 and TRBJ2-7 for the parts outside the CDR3, the full variable domain is KAGVTQTPRYLIKTRGQQVTLSCSPISGHRSVSWYQQTPGQGLQFLFEYFSETQRNKGNFPGRFSGRQFSNSRSEMNVSTLELGDSALYLCASKPQTETYEQYFGPGTRLTVT.

J is TRBJ2-1 and V is TRBV25-1; the match to TRBD2 covers 7 bases. The CDR3 has 18 residues. The J segment lost 1 base and the V segment lost 1 base, leaving 10 bases of the junction unmatched. Germline CDR1 MGHDK, CDR2 SYGVNS. CDR3 bases: TGTGCCAGCAGTGAATTTGGGAGTAGCGGGCGGTCCTACAATGAGCAGTTCTTC. Its translation is CASSEFGSSGRSYNEQFF.

This clone occurred a few times. This chain joins TRBV27 and TRBJ1-2; the D gene is possibly TRBD1 (6 bases). This CDR3 has 14 amino acids. The germline V gene encodes CDR1 MNHEY and CDR2 SMNVEV (reference sequence). V lost 6 bases and J lost 8, with 19 bases in between. The CDR3 DNA reads as TGTGCCAGCAGCCCCTTAGACAGGCCGACGGGCTACACCTTC. Protein: CASSPLDRPTGYTF.

This chain joins TRBV5-1 and TRBJ2-3; tentatively, D is TRBD1 (6 bases). Germline lookup yields CDR1 SGHRS and CDR2 YFSETQ. The length of the CDR3 is 16 residues. With 1 base removed from V and 3 bases from J, the gap between germline ends came to 15 bases. The CDR3 DNA is TGCGCCAGCAGCTTGTCAACCAGGGGTAGTACAGATACGCAGTATTTT. It translates to CASSLSTRGSTDTQYF.

V usage is TRBV4-2 and J usage is TRBJ1-1; 7 bases map to TRBD1. The germline gives CDR1 LGHNA, CDR2 YNFKEQ. With 1 base clipped from V and 1 base from J, the junction kept 12 bases outside the gene matches. The CDR3 runs 18 residues. CDR3 DNA: TGTGCCAGCAGCCAAGGACCACTAAGGGGGCTGGGGAACACTGAAGCTTTCTTT. Amino acids: CASSQGPLRGLGNTEAFF.

The chain is built from TRBV7-8 and TRBJ1-4; 7 bases fit TRBD1. The CDR3 extends over 16 amino acids. V lost 1 base to trimming and J lost 11 bases; unmatched junction nucleotides: 13. Germline CDR1 SGHVS, CDR2 FQNEAQ. The CDR3 spells CASSLGHRGRFGKLFF. The CDR3 coding sequence is TGTGCCAGCAGCTTAGGCCACAGGGGCAGATTCGGGAAACTGTTTTTT. The full variable domain, its missing parts supplied by reference TRBV7-8 and TRBJ1-4, is GAGVSQSPRYKVAKRGQDVALRCDPISGHVSLFWYQQALGQGPEFLTYFQNEAQLDKSGLPSDRFFAERPEGSVSTLKIQRTQQEDSAVYLCASSLGHRGRFGKLFFGSGTQLSVL.

The J gene is TRBJ2-2, the V gene TRBV5-4; the match to TRBD1 covers 10 bases. Germline CDR1 SGHNT, CDR2 YYREEE (reference sequence). The CDR3 sequence is 17 residues long. Trimming at V came to 4 bases and at J to 5 bases, leaving 11 bases not matched to a gene. The CDR3, as DNA: TGTGCCAGCAGCGACGGAGACAGGGGGCAAAGGACCGGGGAGCTGTTTTTT. The encoded protein is CASSDGDRGQRTGELFF. Variable domain in full (rest from reference TRBV5-4 and TRBJ2-2): ETGVTQSPTHLIKTRGQQVTLRCSSQSGHNTVSWYQQALGQGPQFIFQYYREEENGRGNFPPRFSGLQFPNYSSELNVNALELDDSALYLCASSDGDRGQRTGELFFGEGSRLTVL.

This clone was observed once. The chain is built from TRBV2 and TRBJ2-5; tentatively, D is TRBD2 (5 bases). This CDR3 contains 20 residues. The germline CDR1 and CDR2 sequences are SNHLY and FYNNEI. V dropped 6 bases and J dropped 1 base, with 30 bases sitting between them. CDR3 DNA sequence: TGTGCCAGCAGCCCTACCCCTACGGGATGGGATACGCGTACCCAAGAGACCCAGTACTTC. It translates to CASSPTPTGWDTRTQETQYF.

The J gene is TRBJ2-3, the V gene TRBV5-1; no firm D call. V lost 3 bases and J 6 bases, leaving 17 bases between the germline ends. Germline CDR1 SGHRS, CDR2 YFSETQ. The CDR3 is made up of 15 amino acids. The CDR3 here is CASSSVTASADTQYF. The CDR3, as DNA: TGCGCCAGCAGCTCGGTAACGGCTAGTGCTGATACGCAGTATTTT.